This T cell receptor (beta chain) was captured by sequencing in a study of human T cells and chemical hapten exposure (dated by TCRdb to the early 2020s). Broadly, across the study: For sensitization, 2% DPC in acetone was applied to a roughly 2 cm by roughly 2 cm area of upper inner arm skin. Roughly 30 alopecia patients gave blood for TCR sequencing at one to four time points (pre-sensitization, 2, 6 and 24 weeks). The mostly female patient cohort included alopecia areata with under or over 50% scalp involvement, alopecia totalis and alopecia universalis. Patients additionally received weekly therapeutic DPC doses to the scalp throughout the approximately 24-week study period. Blood samples were taken from patients before sensitization (week 0) and then at 2, 6 and about 24 weeks after DPC sensitization. The libraries were sequenced as a pool, and the TCR yield per sample differed mostly because of small variations in library volumes within the pool. In alopecia patients, the study followed how the peripheral blood TCR repertoire changed in vivo over primary and secondary sensitization to diphenylcyclopropenone (DPC), a hapten. Patch tests used Finn chambers with 0.01% DPC on the upper back, scored after 6 days by International Contact Dermatitis Research Group standards. What the work shows at the level of the full study, not this receptor alone: After repeated subsampling, the strength of the expansion versus patch-test correlation and the threshold at which it became significant changed. The number of TCRs above 1 in 1000 frequency did not change with DPC sensitization; there was no evidence of global repertoire structure alterations. Significantly more large CDR3 similarity clusters were formed by expanded TCRs than by pre-sensitization or healthy control sets, consistent with antigen-driven responses. Patch test score correlated positively with the number of PT1 expanded TCRs, reaching significance at thresholds 8, 16 and 32 but not at 4. Because all patients had alopecia, a presumed autoimmune disease, the immune response of the patients might differ from that of healthy individuals.

From the cysteine through the phenylalanine, the CDR3 covers 16 amino acids. Only the CDR3 part of the read is kept: 48 bases, read in frame from the first base. CDR1 and CDR2, looked up from the germline V gene, are LGHNA and YNFKEQ. V and J are trimmed by 1 base and 4 bases, and the gene matches miss 5 bases of the junction. Only a few counts were recorded for this clonotype. Its antigen is not yet known. No clone much larger than this one lies a single base away; base qualities are absent. Library generation was performed with RACE. Sequencing used a NextSeq 500. During library preparation, unique molecular identifiers were attached to individual cDNA molecules so that TCRs could be counted quantitatively and reproducibly. From each blood RNA sample, both TCR alpha and TCR beta chains were sequenced. The authors' analysis ran thus. A median of roughly 99,000 TCRs per sample was observed, with a range of roughly 20,000 to 750,000. The Decombinator software suite was used to annotate the V, J and CDR3 of the TCR reads. For PS versus PT1 abundance plots, all samples were subsampled to the same number of TCRs (28,000). Expanded TCRs were defined as absent before sensitization and observed at least eight times at the 2-week time point. The raw public data were reprocessed by TCRdb itself: fastp quality trimming at Q25, MiXCR clonotype calling, in-frame beta chains only. Every CDR3 protein is listed once, alongside the most common genes and DNA of its rows. The V and J calls follow TCRdb's processing rather than the paper's. For this sample the table gives approximately 370,000 distinct CDR3 sequences, of which roughly 6% were detected only once. Of the sample, about 8.7% falls within the top ten clones.

The sample's time point label, decoded: pre-sensitization, week 0. According to the study, the label for this sample's treatment or condition signals: therapeutic diphenylcyclopropenone sensitization with weekly scalp DPC. At each patch-test visit, blood was drawn before the patch test was applied. Eligible patients were aged 18 to 70, diagnosed with alopecia, deemed suitable for DPC therapy, and excluded if pregnant. Unfractionated whole blood was collected in Tempus Blood RNA tubes, and total RNA was extracted from that blood. The TCR sequence derives from a woman under 30 with alopecia areata. Some clones in this sample may be carry-over from other donors' samples. Sample: whole blood, taken in connection with sensitization to the hapten diphenylcyclopropenone (DPC). The sequence links TRBV4-2 to TRBJ2-2, with 8 junctional bases fitting TRBD2. CDR3 reads: CASSQVSGGSTGELFF. At the DNA level, the sequence is TGTGCCAGCAGCCAAGTCTCGGGGGGGAGCACCGGGGAGCTGTTTTTT.